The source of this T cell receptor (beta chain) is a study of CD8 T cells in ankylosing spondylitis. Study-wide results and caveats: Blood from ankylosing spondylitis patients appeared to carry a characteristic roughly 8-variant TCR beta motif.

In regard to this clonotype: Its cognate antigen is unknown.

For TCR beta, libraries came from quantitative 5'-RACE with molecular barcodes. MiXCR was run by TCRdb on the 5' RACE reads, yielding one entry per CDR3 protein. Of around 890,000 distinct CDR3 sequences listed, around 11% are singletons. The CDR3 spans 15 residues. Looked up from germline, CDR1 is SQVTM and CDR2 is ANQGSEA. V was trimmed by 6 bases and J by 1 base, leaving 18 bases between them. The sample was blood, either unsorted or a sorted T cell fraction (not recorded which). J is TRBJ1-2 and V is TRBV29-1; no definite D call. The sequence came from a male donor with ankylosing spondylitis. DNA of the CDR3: TGCAGCGTGGGAGCACCGAGACCACATAACTATGGCTACACCTTC. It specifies CSVGAPRPHNYGYTF.